These 2 T cell receptor beta chains came from one sample sequenced in a study of monozygotic twins with cystic fibrosis. Clones were sequenced by immunoSEQ multiplex PCR, and TCRdb holds only the in-frame ones, with some missing. This sample has around 11,000 clones, with roughly 95% found just once. The sample was blood. Source of these receptors: a boy between 10 and 17 years old with cystic fibrosis.

The chain recombines TRBV6-1 with TRBJ1-3; weak D call: TRBD1 (6 bases). V lost 4 bases and J lost 3, with 13 bases in between. This CDR3 is built from 15 residues. CDR1 and CDR2 (germline): MNHNS, SASEGT. CDR3 loop: CASSAGGVYGNTIYF. As DNA, the CDR3 is TGTGCCAGCAGTGCGGGGGGCGTTTATGGAAACACCATATATTTT.

The J gene is TRBJ1-2, the V gene TRBV21-1. TRBV21-1 is assigned pseudogene status. This CDR3 is built from 17 residues. The CDR3 DNA reads as TGTGCCAGCAGCAAAGTAGACCTCCCGGCGGTGAGCTATGGCTACACCTTC. This sequence encodes CASSKVDLPAVSYGYTF.